This T cell receptor (beta chain) was found in a study of T cell responses to AZD1222 COVID-19 vaccine (dated by TCRdb to the early 2020s). Describing the broader study: AZD1222 recipients whose second dose came at about 4 weeks and those whose second dose came at about 12 weeks were combined into one group, since spike-specific TCR depth and breadth did not differ between the two schedules. Enrollment into the trials was organized by age into subgroups of 18-55, 56-69 and 70-plus years, and those subgroups contained roughly 140, 27 and 60 TCR-sequenced participants, respectively. A total of around 240 trial participants underwent TCR sequencing, of whom roughly 210 had received two doses of AZD1222 and 26 had received two doses of the MenACWY control vaccine.

CDR1 and CDR2, looked up from the germline V gene (reference sequence), are DFQATT and SNEGSKA. Spanning cysteine to phenylalanine, the CDR3 consists of 11 amino acids. The read is trimmed to its CDR3 DNA, 33 bases read in frame from base 1. V drops 3 bases and J drops 8 bases, leaving 10 bases in between. Reading the label with the study, this specimen's time point is: baseline before first vaccination. The vaccinee samples were drawn from two UK trials, COV001 and COV002, one of which was a single-blind randomized controlled phase 2/3 trial testing AZD1222 (ChAdOx1 nCoV-19) in healthy adults. For TCRbeta chain sequencing, PBMC samples were collected from trial participants at day 0 and at day 28 after the second dose. The CDR3 regions of human TCRbeta chains were analyzed by immunosequencing. The original methods were these. TCRs in the repertoires were matched against a reference library of SARS-CoV-2-specific TCRs that had been generated with the MIRA antigen-specificity platform. Breadth was defined as the fraction of unique TCRs that were SARS-CoV-2-associated, and depth was defined as the fraction of total T cells that were SARS-CoV-2-associated. Using the MIRA data, each spike-specific TCR was mapped to the spike region that the TCR reacts to and placed in a CD4 or CD8 class. Log10-transformed breadth and depth values were compared by one-way ANOVA with Sidak's multiple comparisons tests. Imported from immuneACCESS, the table was reduced by TCRdb to in-frame sequences with V and J called. These copies leave out some clones; in studies compared against another copy, an unresolved V gene accounts for under half, and the cause of the remainder is not known. That table is the source of V, J and clone size, and D and trimming were worked out from the DNA. The sample table holds tens of thousands of clones, of which roughly nine tenths were seen once. Together, the top ten hold about 5% of the sample.

To note about this clone: Its antigen target is currently unknown. One base away there is no much larger clone; base qualities are not given.

General conclusions and limits of the study: After two AZD1222 doses, spike-specific TCR breadth and depth were significantly higher than at day 0 and than in MenACWY recipients. Because no day 14 peak-response samples were available, repertoires were characterized only after the peak T cell response. The whole spike protein was spanned by vaccine-associated CD4 TCRs, and dominant responses were seen in regions 160-218 and 743-854. Conclusions about previously exposed vaccinees are limited because only five to seven AZD1222 recipients were SARS-CoV-2 seropositive at baseline. Most participants were white British and females outnumbered males, and the authors suggested that clonal diversity may have been underestimated. Nearly half of unique spike-specific TCRs reportedly recognized epitopes outside regions mutated in the B.1.351 and B.1.1.7 variants. In the small 56-69-year group, the increase in depth fell short of significance, most likely because of low power.

This clonotype was obtained from an adult in good health. Material: peripheral blood, obtained on day 0 of AZD1222 vaccination. Rearrangement joined TRBV20-1 to TRBJ1-2, with a tentative D gene TRBD1 over 5 matching bases. In nucleotide form, the sequence is TGCAGTGCTAGGCGCAGGGACGGCTACACCTTC. This is translated as CSARRRDGYTF.